The rows below give T cell receptor beta chains drawn from one sample of a study of control samples from healthy donors and cancer patients. TCRdb keeps only in-frame clones here, not all; method: immunoSEQ multiplex PCR. Here the sample spans about 120,000 clones, roughly 90% being singletons. Sequenced sample: blood. The receptors here all came from a man aged 50 to 60 in good health. The CDR3 runs from the conserved cysteine through the conserved F or W. The D gene is left open where the match is weak. A clone size is listed for some rows: how often the clone was seen (once, few, many), or a class if it is expanded.

D	V	size	J	CDR3	DNA
TRBD1	TRBV9	-	TRBJ2-7	CASTTGTGGYEQYF	TGTGCCAGCACCACCGGGACAGGGGGCTACGAGCAGTACTTC
-	TRBV7-2	-	TRBJ1-3	CASSPRVVGNTIYF	TGTGCCAGCAGCCCCAGGGTCGTCGGAAACACCATATATTTT
-	TRBV5-1	-	TRBJ1-5	CASSLDGGTAGQPQHF	TGCGCCAGCAGCTTGGACGGGGGAACCGCGGGTCAGCCCCAGCATTTT
-	TRBV6-2/TRBV6-3	once	TRBJ1-6	CASSLQVRDSPLHF	TGTGCCAGCAGCCTACAGGTTCGGGATTCACCCCTCCACTTT
TRBD1	TRBV28	-	TRBJ1-5	CASSRTGGGYQPQHF	TGTGCCAGCAGCCGGACAGGGGGTGGGTATCAGCCCCAGCATTTT
TRBD2	TRBV9	-	TRBJ2-3	CASSSAGGPDTQYF	TGTGCCAGCAGCTCGGCGGGGGGCCCAGATACGCAGTATTTT
TRBD2	TRBV7-8	-	TRBJ2-3	CASSPYPAGGGTDTQYF	TGTGCCAGCAGCCCCTACCCGGCCGGGGGGGGCACAGATACGCAGTATTTT
TRBD1	TRBV19	-	TRBJ2-7	CASSYWTGGSYEQYF	TGTGCCAGTAGTTATTGGACAGGGGGATCCTACGAGCAGTACTTC
-	TRBV19	-	TRBJ1-1	CASSTWTIAEAFF	TGTGCCAGTAGTACCTGGACTATCGCTGAAGCTTTCTTT
-	TRBV3-1/TRBV3-2	-	TRBJ1-2	CASSQWDYGYTF	TGTGCCAGCAGCCAGTGGGACTATGGCTACACCTTC
-	TRBV7-8	-	TRBJ1-4	CASSLRQYNEKLFF	TGTGCCAGCAGCCTCCGGCAGTATAATGAAAAACTGTTTTTT
-	TRBV2	-	TRBJ1-1	CASKKGGGGMNTEAFF	TGTGCCAGCAAAAAAGGAGGGGGGGGTATGAACACTGAAGCTTTCTTT
-	TRBV6-5	-	TRBJ1-6	CASSPVGSPLHF	TGTGCCAGCAGTCCCGTGGGGTCACCCCTCCACTTT
TRBD1	TRBV11-2	-	TRBJ1-4	CASSFLPGGQGEKLFF	TGTGCCAGCAGCTTTTTGCCAGGGGGCCAGGGTGAAAAACTGTTTTTT
-	TRBV19	few	TRBJ1-1	CASSIGITEAFF	TGTGCCAGTAGTATTGGGATTACTGAAGCTTTCTTT
TRBD1	TRBV15	-	TRBJ1-2	CATSRDRRGAEGYTF	TGTGCCACCAGCAGAGATCGCAGGGGGGCTGAAGGCTACACCTTC
TRBD2	TRBV25-1	-	TRBJ2-1	CASTRAGGPDEQFF	TGTGCCAGCACTCGAGCGGGGGGGCCCGATGAGCAGTTCTTC
-	TRBV6-5	-	TRBJ1-1	CASSYESGGGTEAFF	TGTGCCAGCAGTTATGAGAGCGGGGGGGGCACTGAAGCTTTCTTT
-	TRBV12-5	many	TRBJ1-1	CASGSGQLGSTEAFF	TGTGCTAGTGGTTCGGGACAATTGGGGAGCACTGAAGCTTTCTTT
TRBD1	TRBV6-4	-	TRBJ1-1	CASSDGTANTEAFF	TGTGCCAGCAGTGACGGGACAGCTAACACTGAAGCTTTCTTT
-	TRBV5-4	-	TRBJ1-1	CASSFSGTEAFF	TGTGCCAGCAGCTTTTCGGGCACTGAAGCTTTCTTT
TRBD1	TRBV12-3/TRBV12-4	-	TRBJ2-7	CATRQGVGEQYF	TGTGCCACCCGACAGGGGGTCGGCGAGCAGTACTTC
TRBD1	TRBV19	-	TRBJ2-7	CASRYRQGSYEQYF	TGTGCCAGTAGATACCGACAGGGCTCCTACGAGCAGTACTTC
-	TRBV19	-	TRBJ1-6	CASSTANSPLHF	TGTGCCAGTAGTACCGCTAATTCACCCCTCCACTTT
-	TRBV7-9	few	TRBJ1-2	CASSLASSGTQRNYGYTF	TGTGCCAGCAGCTTAGCCTCCTCCGGGACCCAGAGAAACTATGGCTACACCTTC
-	TRBV27	-	TRBJ2-7	CASSLGGSYEQYF	TGTGCCAGCAGTTTAGGGGGTAGCTACGAGCAGTACTTC
-	TRBV10-3	-	TRBJ1-2	CAISVSTGGYGYTF	TGTGCCATCAGTGTCTCTACGGGGGGGTATGGCTACACCTTC
-	TRBV5-6	-	TRBJ2-7	CASSLGRPDEQYF	TGTGCCAGCAGCTTGGGACGTCCGGACGAGCAGTACTTC
TRBD1	TRBV5-1	-	TRBJ2-7	CASSIPTGTYEQYF	TGCGCCAGCAGCATCCCGACAGGGACCTACGAGCAGTACTTC
TRBD1	TRBV6-5	-	TRBJ1-5	CASSSLQGGRNQPQHF	TGTGCCAGCAGTTCCTTACAGGGGGGACGCAATCAGCCCCAGCATTTT
-	TRBV24-1	once	TRBJ2-5	CATSDSLDNGETQYF	TGTGCCACCAGTGATTCCCTCGATAACGGGGAGACCCAGTACTTC
-	TRBV11-2	once	TRBJ1-2	CASSLDNGGYTF	TGTGCCAGCAGCTTAGACAATGGGGGCTACACCTTC
-	TRBV28	-	TRBJ2-1	CASSLPPGSNGNEQFF	TGTGCCAGCAGTCTACCCCCCGGCAGTAACGGTAATGAGCAGTTCTTC
-	TRBV6-1	-	TRBJ1-1	CASSELGRGTEAFF	TGTGCCAGCAGTGAGCTCGGGCGGGGCACTGAAGCTTTCTTT
-	TRBV7-8	-	TRBJ1-6	CASSPGNPTDSPLHF	TGTGCCAGCAGCCCGGGGAATCCAACTGATTCACCCCTCCACTTT
-	TRBV3-1/TRBV3-2	-	TRBJ1-2	CASSQCAGNNYGYTF	TGTGCCAGCAGCCAATGTGCAGGGAATAACTATGGCTACACCTTC
-	TRBV5-8	-	TRBJ2-2	CASSLGGRVPKDTGELFF	TGTGCCAGCAGCTTGGGGGGTAGGGTACCGAAGGACACCGGGGAGCTGTTTTTT
-	TRBV5-1	-	TRBJ1-2	CASSLDLRGTGYGYTF	TGCGCCAGCAGCTTGGACCTCAGGGGTACGGGCTATGGCTACACCTTC
-	TRBV9	-	TRBJ2-6	CASSDTGGANVLTF	TGTGCCAGCAGTGATACAGGGGGGGCCAACGTCCTGACTTTC
TRBD1	TRBV7-8	-	TRBJ1-1	CASSLRPGTDLRTEAFF	TGTGCCAGCAGCTTGCGTCCCGGGACAGATTTGCGGACTGAAGCTTTCTTT
-	TRBV7-2	-	TRBJ2-3	CASSQSGGTDTQYF	TGTGCCAGCAGCCAATCCGGGGGAACAGATACGCAGTATTTT
-	TRBV18	-	TRBJ2-7	CASSPQVVSYEQYF	TGTGCCAGCTCACCACAGGTTGTTTCCTACGAGCAGTACTTC
-	TRBV24-1	-	TRBJ2-2	CATSDPGGGELFF	TGTGCCACCAGTGACCCCGGAGGGGGGGAGCTGTTTTTT
TRBD1	TRBV2	once	TRBJ2-5	CASSEGGTGVETQYF	TGTGCCAGCAGTGAGGGTGGGACAGGGGTGGAGACCCAGTACTTC
-	TRBV6-6	-	TRBJ2-1	CASTAYNEQFF	TGTGCCAGCACTGCGTACAATGAGCAGTTCTTC
-	TRBV7-2	once	TRBJ2-2	CASSTFPSNTGELFF	TGTGCCAGCAGCACCTTTCCATCGAACACCGGGGAGCTGTTTTTT
TRBD1	TRBV29-1	-	TRBJ2-3	CSVEGTGSVDTQYF	TGCAGCGTTGAAGGGACAGGGTCCGTAGATACGCAGTATTTT
-	TRBV11-3	-	TRBJ1-1	CASSLGEGRTEAFF	TGTGCCAGCAGCTTAGGAGAGGGACGAACTGAAGCTTTCTTT